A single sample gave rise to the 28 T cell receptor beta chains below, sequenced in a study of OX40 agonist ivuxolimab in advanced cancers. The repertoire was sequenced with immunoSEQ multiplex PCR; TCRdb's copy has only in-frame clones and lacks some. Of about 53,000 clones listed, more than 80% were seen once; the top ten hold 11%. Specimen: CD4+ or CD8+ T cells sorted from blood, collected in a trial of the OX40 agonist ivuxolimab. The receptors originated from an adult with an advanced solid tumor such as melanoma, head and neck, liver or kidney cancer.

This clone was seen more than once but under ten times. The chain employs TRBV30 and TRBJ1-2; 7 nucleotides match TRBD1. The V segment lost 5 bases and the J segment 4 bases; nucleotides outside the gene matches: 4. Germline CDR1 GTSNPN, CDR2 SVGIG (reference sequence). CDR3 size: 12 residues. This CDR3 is CAWGTVFYGYTF. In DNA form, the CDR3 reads TGTGCCTGGGGGACAGTATTCTATGGCTACACCTTC.

The CDR3 spells CASSDRGAGDEKLFF. CDR3 coding DNA: TGTGCCAGCAGTGACCGGGGGGCTGGGGATGAAAAACTGTTTTTT. This chain joins TRBV6-1 and TRBJ1-4; a weak D match, TRBD1 (6 bases). V was pared by 3 bases and J by 6 bases, with 14 bases between. From germline, CDR1 is MNHNS and CDR2 SASEGT. This CDR3 comprises 15 residues.

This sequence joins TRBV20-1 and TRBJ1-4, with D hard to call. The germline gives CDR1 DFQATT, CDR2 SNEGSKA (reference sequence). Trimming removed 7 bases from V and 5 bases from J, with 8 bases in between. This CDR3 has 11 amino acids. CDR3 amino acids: CSVGVNEKLFF. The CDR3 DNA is TGCAGTGTTGGGGTGAATGAAAAACTGTTTTTT.

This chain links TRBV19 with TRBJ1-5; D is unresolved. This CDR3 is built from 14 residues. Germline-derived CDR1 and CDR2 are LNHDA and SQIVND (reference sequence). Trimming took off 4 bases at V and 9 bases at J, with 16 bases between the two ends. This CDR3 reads CASSNGFRGGPQHF. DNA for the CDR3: TGTGCCAGTAGTAATGGGTTTCGGGGTGGGCCCCAGCATTTT.

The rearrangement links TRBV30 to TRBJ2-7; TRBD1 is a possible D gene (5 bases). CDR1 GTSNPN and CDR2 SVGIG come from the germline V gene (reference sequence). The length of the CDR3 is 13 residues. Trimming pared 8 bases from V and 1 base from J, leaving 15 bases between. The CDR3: CAHRRRGSYEQYF. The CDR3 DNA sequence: TGTGCCCATCGGCGAAGGGGATCCTACGAGCAGTACTTC.

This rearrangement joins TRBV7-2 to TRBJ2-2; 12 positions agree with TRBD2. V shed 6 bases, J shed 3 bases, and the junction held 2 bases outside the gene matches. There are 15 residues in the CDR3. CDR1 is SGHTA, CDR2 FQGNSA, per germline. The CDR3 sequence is CASSLAGGYTGELFF. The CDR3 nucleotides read TGTGCCAGCAGTCTAGCGGGGGGGTACACCGGGGAGCTGTTTTTT.

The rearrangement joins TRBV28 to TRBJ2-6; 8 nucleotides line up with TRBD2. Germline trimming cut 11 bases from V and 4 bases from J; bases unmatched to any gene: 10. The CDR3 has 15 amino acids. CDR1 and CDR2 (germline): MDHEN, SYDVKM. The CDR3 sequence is CAGQSGGSGANVLTF. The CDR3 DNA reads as TGTGCCGGCCAAAGCGGGGGATCAGGGGCCAACGTCCTGACTTTC.

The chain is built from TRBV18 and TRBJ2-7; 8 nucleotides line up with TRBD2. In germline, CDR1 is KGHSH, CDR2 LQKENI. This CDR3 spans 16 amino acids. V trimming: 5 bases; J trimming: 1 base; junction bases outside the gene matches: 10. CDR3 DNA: TGTGCCAGCTCATGGGGGCCTAGCGGGCGGTCCTACGAGCAGTACTTC. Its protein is CASSWGPSGRSYEQYF.

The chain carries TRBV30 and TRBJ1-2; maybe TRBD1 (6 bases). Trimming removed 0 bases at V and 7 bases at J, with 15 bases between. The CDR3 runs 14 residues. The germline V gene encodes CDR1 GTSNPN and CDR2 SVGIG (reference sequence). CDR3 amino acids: CAWSVNRDTGGYTF. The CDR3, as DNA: TGTGCCTGGAGTGTCAATCGGGACACGGGTGGCTACACCTTC.

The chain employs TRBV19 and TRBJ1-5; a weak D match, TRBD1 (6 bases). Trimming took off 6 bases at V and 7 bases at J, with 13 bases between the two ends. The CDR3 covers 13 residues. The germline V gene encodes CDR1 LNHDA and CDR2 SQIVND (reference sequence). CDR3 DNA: TGTGCCAGTAGCACAAGGCAGGGGCAGCCCCAGCATTTT. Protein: CASSTRQGQPQHF.

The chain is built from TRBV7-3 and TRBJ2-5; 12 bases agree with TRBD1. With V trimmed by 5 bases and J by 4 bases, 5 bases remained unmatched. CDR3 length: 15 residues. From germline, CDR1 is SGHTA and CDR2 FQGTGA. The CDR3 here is CASSTGTGGLETQYF. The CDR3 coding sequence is TGTGCCAGCAGCACGGGGACAGGGGGCTTAGAGACCCAGTACTTC.

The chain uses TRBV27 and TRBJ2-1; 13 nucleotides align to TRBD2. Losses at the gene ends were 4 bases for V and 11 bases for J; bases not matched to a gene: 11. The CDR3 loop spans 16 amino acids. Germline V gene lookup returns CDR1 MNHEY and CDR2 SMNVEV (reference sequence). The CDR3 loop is CASSSTGTSGVEKQFF. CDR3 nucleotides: TGTGCCAGCAGTTCCACCGGGACTAGCGGGGTGGAGAAGCAGTTCTTC.

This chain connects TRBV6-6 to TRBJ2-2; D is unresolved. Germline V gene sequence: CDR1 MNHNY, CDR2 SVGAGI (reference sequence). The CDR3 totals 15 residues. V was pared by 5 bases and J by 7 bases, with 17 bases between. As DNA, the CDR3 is TGTGCCAGCAGTACCTCAAGCGCAACCTACGGGGAGCTGTTTTTT. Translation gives CASSTSSATYGELFF.

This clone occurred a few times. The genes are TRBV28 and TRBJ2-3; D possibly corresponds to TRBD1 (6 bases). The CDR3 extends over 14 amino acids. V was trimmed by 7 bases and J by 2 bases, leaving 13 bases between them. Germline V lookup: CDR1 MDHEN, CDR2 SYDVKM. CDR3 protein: CASTEGQPTDTQYF. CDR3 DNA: TGTGCCAGCACCGAAGGACAGCCCACAGATACGCAGTATTTT.

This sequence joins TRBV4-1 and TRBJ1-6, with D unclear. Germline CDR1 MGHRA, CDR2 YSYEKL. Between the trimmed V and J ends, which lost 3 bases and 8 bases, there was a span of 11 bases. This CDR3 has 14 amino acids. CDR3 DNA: TGCGCCAGCAGCCAGGCTCGGGGAGATTCACCCCTCCACTTT. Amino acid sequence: CASSQARGDSPLHF.

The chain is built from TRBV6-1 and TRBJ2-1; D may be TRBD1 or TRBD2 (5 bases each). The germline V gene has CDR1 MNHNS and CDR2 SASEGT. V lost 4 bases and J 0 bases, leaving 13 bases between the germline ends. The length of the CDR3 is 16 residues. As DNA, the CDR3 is TGTGCCAGCAGTGGAGGGTTCCAGGGCTCCTACAATGAGCAGTTCTTC. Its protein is CASSGGFQGSYNEQFF.

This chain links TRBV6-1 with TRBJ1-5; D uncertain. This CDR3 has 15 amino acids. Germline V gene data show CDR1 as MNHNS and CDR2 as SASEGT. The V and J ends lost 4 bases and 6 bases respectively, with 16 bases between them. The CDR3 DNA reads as TGTGCCAGCAGTGCCCCGGAGCTTTTAAGTCAGCCCCAGCATTTT. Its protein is CASSAPELLSQPQHF.

The CDR3 DNA reads as TGTGCCAGTAATTGGGGACTAGCAGAAGAGACCCAGTACTTC. This gives the protein CASNWGLAEETQYF. The chain joins TRBV19 to TRBJ2-5; 9 bases align to TRBD2. The CDR3 spans 14 residues. J was trimmed by 3 bases and V by 7 bases; bases with no gene match: 6. Germline CDR1 and CDR2: LNHDA and SQIVND (reference sequence).

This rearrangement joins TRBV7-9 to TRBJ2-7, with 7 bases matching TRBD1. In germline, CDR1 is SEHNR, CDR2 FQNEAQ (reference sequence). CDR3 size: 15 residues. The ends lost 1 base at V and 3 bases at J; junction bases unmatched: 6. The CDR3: CASSLVAGGDYEQYF. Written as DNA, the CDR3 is TGTGCCAGCAGCTTAGTGGCAGGGGGTGACTACGAGCAGTACTTC.

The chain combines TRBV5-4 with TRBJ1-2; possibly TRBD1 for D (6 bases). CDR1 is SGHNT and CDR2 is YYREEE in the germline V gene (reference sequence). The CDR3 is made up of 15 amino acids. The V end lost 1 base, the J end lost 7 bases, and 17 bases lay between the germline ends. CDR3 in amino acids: CASSLYLDSPSGYTF. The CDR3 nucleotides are TGTGCCAGCAGCTTGTACTTGGACAGCCCCAGTGGCTACACCTTC.

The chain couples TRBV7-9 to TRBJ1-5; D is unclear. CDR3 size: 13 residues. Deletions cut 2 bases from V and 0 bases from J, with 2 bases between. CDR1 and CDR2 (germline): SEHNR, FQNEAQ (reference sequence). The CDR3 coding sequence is TGTGCCAGCAGCTTAAGTAGCAATCAGCCCCAGCATTTT. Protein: CASSLSSNQPQHF.

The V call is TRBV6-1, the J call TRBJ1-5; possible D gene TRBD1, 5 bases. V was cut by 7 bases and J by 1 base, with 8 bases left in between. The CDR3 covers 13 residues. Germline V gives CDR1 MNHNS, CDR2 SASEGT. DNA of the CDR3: TGTGCCAGCATGAGGGGCAGCAATCAGCCCCAGCATTTT. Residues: CASMRGSNQPQHF.

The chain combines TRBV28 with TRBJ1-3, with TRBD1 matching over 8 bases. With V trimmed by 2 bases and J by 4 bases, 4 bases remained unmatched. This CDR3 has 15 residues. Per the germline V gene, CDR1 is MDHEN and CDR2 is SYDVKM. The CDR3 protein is CASSLPRGLGNTIYF. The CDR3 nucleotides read TGTGCCAGCAGTTTACCCAGGGGGCTGGGAAACACCATATATTTT.

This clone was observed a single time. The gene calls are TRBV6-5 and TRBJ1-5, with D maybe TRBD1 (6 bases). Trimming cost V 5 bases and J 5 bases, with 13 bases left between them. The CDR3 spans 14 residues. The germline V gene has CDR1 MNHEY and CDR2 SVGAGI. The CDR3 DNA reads TGTGCCAGCAGTCTCCAGGGGACGGATCAGCCCCAGCATTTT. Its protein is CASSLQGTDQPQHF.

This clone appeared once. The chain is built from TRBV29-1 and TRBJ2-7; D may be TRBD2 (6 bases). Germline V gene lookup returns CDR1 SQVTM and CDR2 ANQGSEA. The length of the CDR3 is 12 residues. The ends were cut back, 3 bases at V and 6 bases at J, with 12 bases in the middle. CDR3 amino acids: CSVETSSSEQYF. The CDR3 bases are TGCAGCGTTGAGACTAGTTCGTCCGAGCAGTACTTC.

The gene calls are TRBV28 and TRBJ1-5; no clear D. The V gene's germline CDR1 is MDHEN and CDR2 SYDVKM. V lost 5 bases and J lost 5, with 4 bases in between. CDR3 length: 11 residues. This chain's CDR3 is CASSQDQPQHF. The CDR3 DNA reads TGTGCCAGCAGTCAGGATCAGCCCCAGCATTTT.

CDR3 DNA: TGCGCCAGCAGCCCGCGACAGGGACCTAGCACAGATACGCAGTATTTT. It specifies CASSPRQGPSTDTQYF. The rearrangement joins TRBV5-1 to TRBJ2-3; TRBD1 matches at 7 bases. With V trimmed by 4 bases and J by 0 bases, 8 bases remained unmatched. This CDR3 contains 16 residues. CDR1 SGHRS and CDR2 YFSETQ come from the germline V gene.

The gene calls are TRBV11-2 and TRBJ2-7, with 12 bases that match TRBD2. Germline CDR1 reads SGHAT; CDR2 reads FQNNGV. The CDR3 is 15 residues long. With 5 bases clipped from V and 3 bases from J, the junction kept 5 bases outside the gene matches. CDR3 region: CASSVRTSGNYEQYF. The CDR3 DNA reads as TGTGCCAGCAGCGTCCGGACTAGCGGGAACTACGAGCAGTACTTC. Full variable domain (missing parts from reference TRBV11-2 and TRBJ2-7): EAGVAQSPRYKIIEKRQSVAFWCNPISGHATLYWYQQILGQGPKLLIQFQNNGVVDDSQLPKDRFSAERLKGVDSTLKIQPAKLEDSAVYLCASSVRTSGNYEQYFGPGTRLTVT.